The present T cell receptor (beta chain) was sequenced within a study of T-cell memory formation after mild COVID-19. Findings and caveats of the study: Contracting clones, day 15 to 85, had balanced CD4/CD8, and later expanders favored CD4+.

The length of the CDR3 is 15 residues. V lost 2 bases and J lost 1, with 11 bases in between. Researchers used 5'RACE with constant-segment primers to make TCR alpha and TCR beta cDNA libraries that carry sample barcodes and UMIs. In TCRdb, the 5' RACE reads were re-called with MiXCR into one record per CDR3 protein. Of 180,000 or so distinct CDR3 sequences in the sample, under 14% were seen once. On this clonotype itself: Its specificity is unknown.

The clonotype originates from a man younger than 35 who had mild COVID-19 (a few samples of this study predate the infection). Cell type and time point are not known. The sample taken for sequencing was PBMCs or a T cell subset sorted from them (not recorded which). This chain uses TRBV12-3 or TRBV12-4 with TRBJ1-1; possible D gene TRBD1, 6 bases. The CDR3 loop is CASSLNYRENTEAFF. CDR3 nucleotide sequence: TGTGCCAGCAGTTTAAACTACAGGGAGAACACTGAAGCTTTCTTT.